This T cell receptor beta chain came from a study of T cell changes during pregnancy in multiple sclerosis (dated by TCRdb to between 2017 and 2020). Study-level background: In women with multiple sclerosis, the researchers looked at how the T cell repertoire shifted as pregnancy progressed.

A word on this clone: There is no known antigen for this receptor. Per-base qualities were not stored, and no clone one base away is much larger.

Preparation of the library involved the immunoSEQ multiplex PCR assay. TCRdb carries this immuneACCESS record with in-frame sequences only. Its versions omit some clonotypes, under half of them owing to an unresolved V gene in the studies checked, with the rest unexplained. In all, the sample holds approximately 69,000 clones, and 90% to 95% of those were seen once. Jointly, the top ten make up approximately 2.1% of the sample. Via the germline V gene, CDR1 is SGDLS and CDR2 YYNGEE. The CDR3 sequence holds 14 residues, the cysteine and phenylalanine included. The retained sequence is limited to the CDR3, 42 bases, with the frame set at the first base. The junction shows trimming of 0 bases on V and 5 bases on J, plus 11 bases between the germline ends.

Rearrangement joined TRBV9 to TRBJ1-1; the D segment could be TRBD1, given 6 matching bases. The source of this sequence is a female donor in good health, enrolled as a control in a pregnancy study. The specimen comprised peripheral blood, sampled in the second trimester of pregnancy. The nucleotide sequence is given as TGTGCCAGCAGCGTAGTTACAGGGTGGACTGAAGCTTTCTTT. This encodes CASSVVTGWTEAFF.